Presented here are 15 T cell receptor beta chains from one specimen sequenced in a study of CD8 T cells in ankylosing spondylitis. These TCRs are of unknown antigen specificity. TCRdb passed the 5' RACE reads through MiXCR, listing each CDR3 protein once. The sample yields approximately 520,000 distinct CDR3 sequences, approximately 5.3% seen once. The study's findings and limits: Made up of eight highly homologous variants, a TCR beta motif appeared characteristic of ankylosing spondylitis blood.

Sequencing was carried out using blood, either unsorted or a sorted T cell fraction (not recorded which). These receptors originate from a male donor with ankylosing spondylitis.

This clonotype has at least ten counts. The V gene is TRBV12-3 or TRBV12-4, the J gene TRBJ2-1; D is perhaps TRBD1 (6 bases). Trimming left V 0 bases short and J 3 bases short, with 6 bases between. This CDR3 has 14 amino acids. The DNA of the CDR3 is TGTGCCAGCAGTTTAGCCAGGGGCTACAATGAGCAGTTCTTC. Its protein product is CASSLARGYNEQFF.

This clonotype was observed at least ten times. CDR3 sequence (DNA): TGTGCCAGCAGCCCGGGGGTAGCGGGGTATGGAGAGACCCAGTACTTC. As protein: CASSPGVAGYGETQYF. V usage is TRBV9 and J usage is TRBJ2-5; 8 positions agree with TRBD2. Per the germline V gene, CDR1 is SGDLS and CDR2 is YYNGEE. CDR3 length equals 16 residues. The V segment lost 4 bases and the J segment 4 bases; nucleotides outside the gene matches: 12. Full variable domain (missing parts from reference TRBV9 and TRBJ2-5): DSGVTQTPKHLITATGQRVTLRCSPRSGDLSVYWYQQSLDQGLQFLIQYYNGEERAKGNILERFSAQQFPDLHSELNLSSLELGDSALYFCASSPGVAGYGETQYFGPGTRLLVL.

As regards this clonotype: Sequence at one end of the junction differs from germline and may be a read error. The chain joins TRBV15 to TRBJ2-4; no clear D gene. Germline-derived CDR1 and CDR2 are LNHNV and YYDKDF (reference sequence). The CDR3 has 12 amino acids. The CDR3 DNA reads as TGTGCCACCAGCAGACCTTATAACATTCAGTACTTT. Protein product: CATSRPYNIQYF.

The sample holds many counts of this clonotype. V gene TRBV11-2 combines with J gene TRBJ2-3; 9 positions match TRBD2. CDR1 and CDR2 from the germline V gene are SGHAT and FQNNGV. Germline trimming cut 3 bases from V and 4 bases from J; bases unmatched to any gene: 5. CDR3 length: 15 residues. The CDR3 here is CASSFSGGIADTQYF. CDR3 in DNA: TGTGCCAGCAGCTTTAGCGGGGGAATCGCAGATACGCAGTATTTT.

This clonotype was counted many times. This chain uses TRBV9 with TRBJ1-1, with 7 nucleotides matching TRBD1. Looked up from germline, CDR1 is SGDLS and CDR2 is YYNGEE. Trimming at V came to 0 bases and at J to 4 bases, leaving 3 bases not matched to a gene. The CDR3 sequence is 14 residues long. In DNA form, the CDR3 reads TGTGCCAGCAGCGTAGACCAGGGGGGCACTGAAGCTTTCTTT. Protein sequence: CASSVDQGGTEAFF.

This clonotype was seen repeatedly, ten times or more. The chain is built from TRBV12-3 or TRBV12-4 and TRBJ2-2, with unresolved D. Trimming cost V 5 bases and J 3 bases, with 4 bases left between them. The CDR3 is made up of 12 amino acids. CDR3 bases: TGTGCCAGCAGTCCTGACACCGGGGAGCTGTTTTTT. Amino acids: CASSPDTGELFF.

This clonotype was counted between two and nine times. The CDR3: CSAPTSFVTQYF. The CDR3 coding sequence is TGCAGTGCCCCAACTAGTTTTGTGACCCAGTACTTC. The chain carries TRBV20-1 and TRBJ2-5; a possible D gene is TRBD2 (5 bases). Trimming left V 6 bases short and J 7 bases short, with 15 bases between. The CDR3 is 12 amino acids. From germline, CDR1 is DFQATT and CDR2 SNEGSKA (reference sequence).

This clonotype was recorded many times. The chain links TRBV29-1 to TRBJ1-5, with 9 positions matching TRBD1. V lost 6 bases and J lost 2; bases outside the gene matches: 8. The germline CDR1 and CDR2 sequences are SQVTM and ANQGSEA. CDR3 length: 15 amino acids. CDR3 in DNA: TGCAGCGTATCCACAGGGGGCGCGGGCAATCAGCCCCAGCATTTT. Its translation: CSVSTGGAGNQPQHF.

This clonotype was observed at least ten times. The rearrangement uses TRBV4-2 and TRBJ2-3; 12 bases fit TRBD2. This CDR3 has 17 amino acids. J gave up 2 bases and V 2 bases, and 5 bases lay outside the gene matches. Germline V gene lookup returns CDR1 LGHNA and CDR2 YNFKEQ. The DNA for the CDR3 is TGTGCCAGCAGCCAAAAGACTAGCGGGGGTCTCACAGATACGCAGTATTTT. This codes for CASSQKTSGGLTDTQYF.

This clonotype was counted ten times or more. CDR3 protein: CSAVQDVSPLHF. The CDR3 bases are TGCAGTGCGGTCCAGGATGTTTCACCCCTCCACTTT. The J gene is TRBJ1-6, the V gene TRBV20-1; D unclear. CDR3 length: 12 residues. V lost 6 bases, J lost 9 bases, and 12 bases lay in between. Germline V gives CDR1 DFQATT, CDR2 SNEGSKA (reference sequence).

This clonotype has a count of ten or more. No DNA is shown, since the ends of the CDR3 on it are uncertain; the CDR3 is the one TCRdb lists. The chain recombines TRBV7-2 with TRBJ2-7; the tabulated D call, TRBD1, remains unverified against the DNA. The CDR3 spans 11 amino acids, including both terminal residues. Looked up from germline, CDR1 is SGHTA and CDR2 is FQGNSA. This CDR3 reads CASSLFGTGIF.

This clonotype was seen repeatedly, ten times or more. The chain uses TRBV20-1 and TRBJ1-1, with D possibly being TRBD1 (5 bases). The ends were cut back, 5 bases at V and 8 bases at J, with 21 bases in the middle. CDR3 length: 14 residues. CDR1 is DFQATT, CDR2 SNEGSKA, per germline (reference sequence). The CDR3, as DNA: TGCAGTGCTCCGCCCTTCCTTGGGGGGACCGAAGCTTTCTTT. Translation gives CSAPPFLGGTEAFF.

The sample holds a few counts of this clonotype. This CDR3 is CASSPQPATNEKLFF. The CDR3 bases are TGTGCCAGCTCACCACAACCTGCAACTAATGAAAAACTGTTTTTT. The chain combines TRBV18 with TRBJ1-4; no firm D call. CDR1 is KGHSH, CDR2 LQKENI, per germline. The CDR3 sequence is 15 residues long. Between the trimmed V and J ends, which lost 1 base and 0 bases, there was a span of 6 bases.

This clonotype showed up many times. The rearrangement links TRBV20-1 to TRBJ2-3; TRBD2 aligns across 9 bases. Germline V gene sequence: CDR1 DFQATT, CDR2 SNEGSKA (reference sequence). CDR3 length: 14 residues. The V segment lost 1 base and the J segment 4 bases; nucleotides outside the gene matches: 3. CDR3 nucleotides: TGCAGTGCTAGAGTAGCGGGAGCCCCAGATACGCAGTATTTT. As protein: CSARVAGAPDTQYF.

There are many counts of this clonotype. The rearrangement joins TRBV5-1 to TRBJ2-1; D is unclear. The germline V and J ends were trimmed by 4 bases and 4 bases, with 9 bases remaining between them. The CDR3 has 13 residues. The germline gives CDR1 SGHRS, CDR2 YFSETQ. CDR3 amino acids: CASSPGSYNEQFF. The CDR3 DNA is TGCGCCAGCAGCCCCGGTAGTTACAATGAGCAGTTCTTC.